The T cell receptor (beta chain) described here comes from a study of CD8+ T cells in alopecia areata. Study-wide results and limits: Higher clonality than in normal scalp was seen in lesional scalp, especially alopecia totalis/universalis.

V gave up 3 bases and J gave up 3 bases; unmatched junction bases: 0. Germline V CDR1 and CDR2: LNHNV, YYDKDF (reference sequence). The CDR3 is 13 residues long. The sequencing template was cDNA reverse transcribed from extracted RNA. The table came from immunoSEQ multiplex PCR; TCRdb's copy has only in-frame clones and leaves some out. The profile covers 140,000 to 150,000 clones, with about 60% appearing a single time and nearly 6.5% taken by the ten largest. In this sample, this clone turned up a few times. Its antigen remains unknown. At the DNA level, this CDR3 is encoded by other sequences in the same sample as well.

This sequence was found in a human donor with alopecia areata. The source material was CD4+ T cells sorted from blood, sampled at week 0. The chain recombines TRBV15 with TRBJ2-7, with TRBD1 matching 9 bases. The CDR3 protein is CATSRDRGYEQYF. In nucleotides, the CDR3 is TGTGCCACCAGCAGGGACAGGGGCTACGAGCAGTACTTC.